This T cell receptor beta chain was sequenced during a study of T cells after yellow fever vaccination. The study, taken as a whole, reports: The booster saw the reappearance of most primary-vaccination clones (96% CD4, less than 90% CD8).

Conversion of TCR transcripts into cDNA relied on 5'RACE template switching, which added a universal primer site and UMIs. TCRdb analysed the 5' RACE reads with MiXCR anew, one entry per CDR3 protein. The table shows around 610,000 distinct CDR3 sequences, with roughly 13% occurring only once. A word on this clonotype: Its antigen is unknown.

The specimen was PBMCs, collected on the day of the yellow fever booster vaccination. The receptor's source is a man under 40 who received the YFV17D yellow fever vaccine.

The CDR3 nucleotides read TGTGCCAGTAGTACCCCGAGAGTGGGGGATACGCAGTATTTT. Encoded protein: CASSTPRVGDTQYF. The chain couples TRBV19 to TRBJ2-3; no definite D call. The CDR3 covers 14 residues. CDR1 is LNHDA and CDR2 is SQIVND in the germline V gene (reference sequence). With 4 bases removed from V and 6 bases from J, the gap between germline ends came to 14 bases.